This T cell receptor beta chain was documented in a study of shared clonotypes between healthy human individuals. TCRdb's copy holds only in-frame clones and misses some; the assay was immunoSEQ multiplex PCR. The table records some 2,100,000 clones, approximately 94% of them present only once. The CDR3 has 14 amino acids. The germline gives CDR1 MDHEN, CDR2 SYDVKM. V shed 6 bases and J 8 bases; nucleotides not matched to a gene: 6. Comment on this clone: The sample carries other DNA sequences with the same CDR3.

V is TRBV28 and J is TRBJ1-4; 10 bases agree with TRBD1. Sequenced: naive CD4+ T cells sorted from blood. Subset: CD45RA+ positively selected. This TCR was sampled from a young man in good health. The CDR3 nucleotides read TGTGCCAGCAGCCCGACAGGGGGCGGGGAAAAACTGTTTTTT. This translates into CASSPTGGGEKLFF.